The rows below give T cell receptor beta chains drawn from one sample of a study of vaccination effects on CD4 cells after COVID-19. Their specific antigens are unknown. The method was immunoSEQ multiplex PCR; TCRdb's version includes in-frame clones alone and lacks a portion of them. The sample consists of roughly 15,000 clones, less than 85% of them appearing once. Material: CD4+ T cells from PBMCs cultured with SARS-CoV-2 spike peptides, obtained after COVID-19 vaccination. These receptors all come from a human donor who had a prior SARS-CoV-2 infection. Each CDR3 is given with its conserved first and last residue. A D gene is named only where the DNA matches it firmly. Some rows have no size entry. The others give once, few or many, or a class for an expanded clone.

CDR3 DNA: TGTGCCAGCAGCCAAAGGGTGGCAAACACCATATATTTT
CDR3 protein: CASSQRVANTIYF
J gene: TRBJ1-3
V gene: TRBV3-1/TRBV3-2
clone size: .
D gene: .

CDR3 DNA: TGTGCCAGCAGCTGGGGACAGGGTGGAGGGGCCTACACCTTC
CDR3 protein: CASSWGQGGGAYTF
J gene: TRBJ1-2
V gene: TRBV7-8
clone size: once
D gene: TRBD1

CDR3 DNA: TGTGCCAGCAGCCCACGACAAGACTCCTACGAGCAGTACTTC
CDR3 protein: CASSPRQDSYEQYF
J gene: TRBJ2-7
V gene: TRBV3-1/TRBV3-2
clone size: .
D gene: .

CDR3 DNA: TGTGCCAGCAGTTACTCGTATGCGGGTCTGGGCTACACCTTC
CDR3 protein: CASSYSYAGLGYTF
J gene: TRBJ1-2
V gene: TRBV6-2/TRBV6-3
clone size: .
D gene: .

CDR3 DNA: TGTGCCAGCAGTGTGGAGATCGGACTAGGACAGGGAGAGACCCAGTACTTC
CDR3 protein: CASSVEIGLGQGETQYF
J gene: TRBJ2-5
V gene: TRBV6-1
clone size: once
D gene: .

CDR3 DNA: TGTGCCAGCAGCTTAGCGACAGGGGGGGCCCACGAGCAGTACTTC
CDR3 protein: CASSLATGGAHEQYF
J gene: TRBJ2-7
V gene: TRBV7-9
clone size: .
D gene: TRBD1

CDR3 DNA: TGCGCCAGCAGAGAAACAGGGACGGAGAATGAAAAACTGTTTTTT
CDR3 protein: CASRETGTENEKLFF
J gene: TRBJ1-4
V gene: TRBV5-1
clone size: .
D gene: .

CDR3 DNA: TGTGCCAGCAGCCCCCTAGCGGGGGGGCCCACCTACGAGCAGTACTTC
CDR3 protein: CASSPLAGGPTYEQYF
J gene: TRBJ2-7
V gene: TRBV21-1
clone size: .
D gene: .

CDR3 DNA: TGTGCCAGCAGCTCCCGGGACAGGGGCTATGGCTACACCTTC
CDR3 protein: CASSSRDRGYGYTF
J gene: TRBJ1-2
V gene: TRBV7-9
clone size: few
D gene: TRBD1

CDR3 DNA: TGTGCCAGCAGCGTAGACCCCCTGAACACTGAAGCTTTCTTT
CDR3 protein: CASSVDPLNTEAFF
J gene: TRBJ1-1
V gene: TRBV9
clone size: few
D gene: .

CDR3 DNA: TGTGCCAGCAGCTTATCTACAGATACGCAGTATTTT
CDR3 protein: CASSLSTDTQYF
J gene: TRBJ2-3
V gene: TRBV7-9
clone size: .
D gene: .

CDR3 DNA: TGTGCCAGCAGTTTGACAGGGGACTCCTACGAGCAGTACTTC
CDR3 protein: CASSLTGDSYEQYF
J gene: TRBJ2-7
V gene: TRBV27
clone size: .
D gene: TRBD1

CDR3 DNA: TGTGCCAGCAGCGTAGAGGCGGGAAGTCGAAATACGCAGTATTTT
CDR3 protein: CASSVEAGSRNTQYF
J gene: TRBJ2-3
V gene: TRBV9
clone size: .
D gene: .

CDR3 DNA: TGTGCCAGCAGTCCCCAGGTAGCTAATGAAAAACTGTTTTTT
CDR3 protein: CASSPQVANEKLFF
J gene: TRBJ1-4
V gene: TRBV6-5
clone size: once
D gene: .

CDR3 DNA: TGCGCCAGCAGCTTGGGAATTGGAACGGCCTATGGCTACACCTTC
CDR3 protein: CASSLGIGTAYGYTF
J gene: TRBJ1-2
V gene: TRBV5-1
clone size: once
D gene: .

CDR3 DNA: TGTGCCAGCAGCCTAATCCTGAGGCAATCACCCCTCCACTTT
CDR3 protein: CASSLILRQSPLHF
J gene: TRBJ1-6
V gene: TRBV2
clone size: few
D gene: .

CDR3 DNA: TGTGCCAGCATGTATTTTGGTCAGCCCCAGCATTTT
CDR3 protein: CASMYFGQPQHF
J gene: TRBJ1-5
V gene: TRBV12-3/TRBV12-4
clone size: few
D gene: .

CDR3 DNA: TGTGCCAGCACCCCCTTCGGGAAACCGTCCTACGAGCAGTACTTC
CDR3 protein: CASTPFGKPSYEQYF
J gene: TRBJ2-7
V gene: TRBV6-5
clone size: .
D gene: .

CDR3 DNA: TGTGCCAGCAGCTTAGCGTTAGTCGGCGGAGAGACCCAGTACTTC
CDR3 protein: CASSLALVGGETQYF
J gene: TRBJ2-5
V gene: TRBV7-9
clone size: .
D gene: .

CDR3 DNA: TGTGCCAGCGGCCGGGGCCAGGGGACAACTTTCTTT
CDR3 protein: CASGRGQGTTFF
J gene: TRBJ1-1
V gene: TRBV12-3/TRBV12-4
clone size: .
D gene: .

CDR3 DNA: TGTGCCAGCTCACAGGGCGGGAGCTTCTACAATGAGCAGTTCTTC
CDR3 protein: CASSQGGSFYNEQFF
J gene: TRBJ2-1
V gene: TRBV18
clone size: .
D gene: TRBD2

CDR3 DNA: TGCGCCAGCAGCCAAGAATACGGGACGACCGGGGAGCTGTTTTTT
CDR3 protein: CASSQEYGTTGELFF
J gene: TRBJ2-2
V gene: TRBV4-3
clone size: .
D gene: .

CDR3 DNA: TGTGCCAGCAGCTTAAAAGGAGACTACGAGCAGTACTTC
CDR3 protein: CASSLKGDYEQYF
J gene: TRBJ2-7
V gene: TRBV5-7
clone size: .
D gene: .

CDR3 DNA: TGTGCCAGCAGCAGGGACACAGGCGAAGCTTTCTTT
CDR3 protein: CASSRDTGEAFF
J gene: TRBJ1-1
V gene: TRBV7-2
clone size: .
D gene: .

CDR3 DNA: TGTGCCAGCAGCGCCGGGAGTTGGTCCTACGAGCAGTACTTC
CDR3 protein: CASSAGSWSYEQYF
J gene: TRBJ2-7
V gene: TRBV9
clone size: few
D gene: .